This TCR beta chain was identified during a study of blood T cells in healthy people across ages. Sample-barcoded 5' priming and a J-beta primer mix drove a second PCR of about 6 to 12 cycles. TCRdb fed the 5' RACE reads into MiXCR, producing one record per CDR3 protein. This sample has 850,000 to 1,100,000 distinct CDR3 sequences, with roughly two fifths found just once. The specimen sequenced was blood. This sequence originates from a man younger than 35 in good health.

CDR3 sequence: CASSLRSQPQHF. As DNA, the CDR3 is TGTGCCAGCAGTTTGCGGAGTCAGCCCCAGCATTTT. The rearrangement joins TRBV28 to TRBJ1-5; D remains ambiguous. This CDR3 has 12 residues. V lost 3 bases to trimming and J lost 6 bases, with 6 bases between them. Germline V lookup: CDR1 MDHEN, CDR2 SYDVKM. The variable domain in full, completed from reference TRBV28 and TRBJ1-5, reads DVKVTQSSRYLVKRTGEKVFLECVQDMDHENMFWYRQDPGLGLRLIYFSYDVKMKEKGDIPEGYSVSREKKERFSLILESASTNQTSMYLCASSLRSQPQHFGDGTRLSIL.